A single sample gave rise to the 18 T cell receptor beta chains below, sequenced in a study of blood T cells in healthy people across ages. Together with a sample-barcoded 5' primer, a J-beta primer mix was included in a second PCR lasting about 7 to 11 cycles. TCRdb reprocessed the 5' RACE reads with MiXCR, giving one entry per CDR3 protein. The sample contains some 1 million distinct CDR3 sequences, 35% to 55% of which appear only once. The specimen was blood. The receptors stem from an older woman in good health.

Only a few counts were recorded for this clonotype. The chain carries TRBV7-2 and TRBJ2-5; possibly TRBD1 for D (5 bases). The ends were cut back, 11 bases at V and 1 base at J, with 20 bases in the middle. Germline V gene lookup returns CDR1 SGHTA and CDR2 FQGNSA. The CDR3 runs to 15 residues. CDR3 in amino acids: CAGRIDSAPQETQYF. The CDR3 DNA is TGTGCCGGACGAATAGACAGCGCCCCCCAAGAGACCCAGTACTTC.

V usage is TRBV7-2 and J usage is TRBJ2-6; 9 bases align to TRBD2. Germline V gene lookup returns CDR1 SGHTA and CDR2 FQGNSA. With 3 bases clipped from V and 2 bases from J, the junction kept 2 bases outside the gene matches. There are 16 residues in the CDR3. The CDR3 DNA reads as TGTGCCAGCAGCTTCATAGCGGGAGCTGGGGCCAACGTCCTGACTTTC. It specifies CASSFIAGAGANVLTF. Based on the CDR3 plus reference TRBV7-2 and TRBJ2-6, the full variable domain is GAGVSQSPSNKVTEKGKDVELRCDPISGHTALYWYRQSLGQGLEFLIYFQGNSAPDKSGLPSDRFSAERTGGSVSTLTIQRTQQEDSAVYLCASSFIAGAGANVLTFGAGSRLTVL.

This clonotype has only a few counts. The J gene is TRBJ2-1, the V gene TRBV27; D call uncertain. Germline V lookup: CDR1 MNHEY, CDR2 SMNVEV (reference sequence). This CDR3 has 16 amino acids. Trimming took off 1 base at V and 0 bases at J, with 10 bases between the two ends. The CDR3 reads CASSLYLTSSYNEQFF. The CDR3 DNA follows: TGTGCCAGCAGTTTATACCTAACAAGCTCCTACAATGAGCAGTTCTTC.

This clonotype was found many times. The V call is TRBV7-9, the J call TRBJ2-3, with 7 bases that match TRBD1. Trimming took 6 bases from V and 0 from J; bases not matched to a gene: 3. Germline CDR1 SEHNR, CDR2 FQNEAQ (reference sequence). This CDR3 contains 14 residues. The CDR3 loop is CASSRTGSTDTQYF. The CDR3 nucleotides are TGTGCCAGCAGTAGGACAGGAAGCACAGATACGCAGTATTTT.

The chain employs TRBV20-1 and TRBJ2-7; 9 nucleotides line up with TRBD2. CDR1 is DFQATT, CDR2 SNEGSKA, per germline (reference sequence). The CDR3 has 18 amino acids. The V segment lost 1 base and the J segment 1 base; nucleotides outside the gene matches: 14. The CDR3 loop is CSARGTSDTSPTSYEQYF. DNA of the CDR3: TGCAGTGCTAGAGGGACTAGCGATACTAGCCCAACATCCTACGAGCAGTACTTC.

V gene TRBV6-6 combines with J gene TRBJ2-1; 11 nucleotides line up with TRBD2. The CDR3 length is 15 residues. Germline V gene data show CDR1 as MNHNY and CDR2 as SVGAGI (reference sequence). V was clipped by 1 base and J by 7 bases; unmatched bases: 3. CDR3 nucleotide sequence: TGTGCCAGCAGTTACTATGCTAGCGGGAGGAATGAGCAGTTCTTC. It translates to CASSYYASGRNEQFF.

The rearrangement joins TRBV5-1 to TRBJ1-5, with TRBD1 as a possible D gene (5 bases). Germline V gene lookup returns CDR1 SGHRS and CDR2 YFSETQ. The CDR3 extends over 14 amino acids. Trimming took off 1 base at V and 5 bases at J, with 10 bases between the two ends. CDR3 coding DNA: TGCGCCAGCAGCTTGCAGGGTGACGATCAGCCCCAGCATTTT. It translates to CASSLQGDDQPQHF.

This clonotype was seen only once. The gene calls are TRBV6-5 and TRBJ1-1; D is ambiguous. The CDR3 runs to 15 residues. Germline-derived CDR1 and CDR2 are MNHEY and SVGAGI. V shed 3 bases and J shed 1 base, with 12 bases lying between them. This CDR3 reads CASSYFGRQNTEAFF. CDR3 coding DNA: TGTGCCAGCAGTTATTTTGGGAGACAGAACACTGAAGCTTTCTTT.

The rearrangement joins TRBV6-2 or TRBV6-3 to TRBJ2-3; 7 nucleotides agree with TRBD1. The CDR3 spans 14 residues. The trim removed 7 bases at V and 2 bases at J, leaving 6 bases unmatched. The V gene's germline CDR1 is MNHEY and CDR2 SVGEGT. The CDR3 nucleotides are TGTGCCAGCACCATGGGACAGAACACAGATACGCAGTATTTT. This sequence encodes CASTMGQNTDTQYF.

The J gene is TRBJ2-4, the V gene TRBV7-3, with D possibly called TRBD1 or TRBD2 (5 bases each). Germline V gene sequence: CDR1 SGHTA, CDR2 FQGTGA. V lost 4 bases and J lost 7, with 14 bases in between. CDR3 length: 14 residues. CDR3 sequence reads: CASSSQDEGNIQYF. The CDR3 DNA follows: TGTGCCAGCAGCTCCCAAGACGAGGGGAACATTCAGTACTTC.

The table lists this clonotype with a count of one. This chain links TRBV6-6 with TRBJ2-4, with 8 bases that match TRBD2. Germline values: CDR1 MNHNY, CDR2 SVGAGI (reference sequence). This CDR3 has 14 residues. V was pared by 5 bases and J by 12 bases, with 12 bases of the junction left unmatched. The CDR3 sequence is CASSKGLDGRDQYF. DNA for the CDR3: TGTGCCAGCAGTAAGGGACTAGACGGGCGGGATCAGTACTTC.

The V call is TRBV20-1, the J call TRBJ2-7; D is possibly TRBD2 (6 bases). Germline V gene lookup returns CDR1 DFQATT and CDR2 SNEGSKA (reference sequence). The CDR3 is 14 residues long. Trimming shortened V by 3 bases and J by 3 bases, and 15 bases separated the two germline ends. CDR3 residues: CSASRGRIGYEQYF. The CDR3 DNA reads as TGCAGTGCTAGCCGGGGGAGAATAGGCTACGAGCAGTACTTC.

The chain combines TRBV10-3 with TRBJ2-3, with 12 bases identical to TRBD2. The CDR3 loop spans 18 amino acids. V lost 0 bases, J lost 3 bases, and 7 bases stayed unmatched. Germline lookup yields CDR1 ENHRY and CDR2 SYGVKD. CDR3 amino acids: CAISESQTSGRGTDTQYF. The CDR3 DNA reads as TGTGCCATCAGTGAGTCACAGACTAGCGGGAGAGGAACAGATACGCAGTATTTT.

The rearrangement uses TRBV21-1 and TRBJ1-1; the table gives TRBD1 as D, unverified against the DNA. TRBV21-1 is listed as a pseudogene. This CDR3 has 13 residues. This CDR3 reads CASSFCRTSEAFF. In DNA form, the CDR3 reads TGTGCCAGCAGCTTCTGTCGGACAAGTGAAGCTTTCTTT.

The chain employs TRBV10-3 and TRBJ2-3, with TRBD2 as a possible D gene (5 bases). Germline CDR1 ENHRY, CDR2 SYGVKD. V shed 3 bases and J shed 6 bases, with 13 bases lying between them. This CDR3 spans 14 amino acids. Written as DNA, the CDR3 is TGTGCCATCAGTGACGAGGGCGGTGGTGATACGCAGTATTTT. It encodes CAISDEGGGDTQYF.

The chain is built from TRBV9 and TRBJ2-3; D is unclear. Germline V lookup: CDR1 SGDLS, CDR2 YYNGEE. This CDR3 contains 13 residues. Trimming stripped 0 bases from V and 2 bases from J, with 4 bases between. The chain's CDR3 is CASSVDYTDTQYF. The CDR3 nucleotides read TGTGCCAGCAGCGTAGACTACACAGATACGCAGTATTTT.

In this sample, this clonotype turned up many times. V and J are TRBV7-8 and TRBJ2-7; 8 positions match TRBD1. Germline CDR1 is SGHVS and CDR2 is FQNEAQ. After removal of 1 base from V and 2 bases from J, the junction contained 4 bases not matched to a gene. CDR3 length: 15 amino acids. CDR3 region: CASSLDDRGPYEQYF. DNA of the CDR3: TGTGCCAGCAGCTTAGATGACAGGGGCCCCTACGAGCAGTACTTC.

This chain links TRBV27 with TRBJ2-1, with TRBD2 matching 8 bases. Germline V lookup: CDR1 MNHEY, CDR2 SMNVEV (reference sequence). V shed 10 bases and J 4 bases; nucleotides not matched to a gene: 15. The CDR3 runs to 16 residues. As DNA, the CDR3 is TGTGCCACACATCACGAAGGACTAGCAAGGTACAATGAGCAGTTCTTC. This sequence encodes CATHHEGLARYNEQFF.